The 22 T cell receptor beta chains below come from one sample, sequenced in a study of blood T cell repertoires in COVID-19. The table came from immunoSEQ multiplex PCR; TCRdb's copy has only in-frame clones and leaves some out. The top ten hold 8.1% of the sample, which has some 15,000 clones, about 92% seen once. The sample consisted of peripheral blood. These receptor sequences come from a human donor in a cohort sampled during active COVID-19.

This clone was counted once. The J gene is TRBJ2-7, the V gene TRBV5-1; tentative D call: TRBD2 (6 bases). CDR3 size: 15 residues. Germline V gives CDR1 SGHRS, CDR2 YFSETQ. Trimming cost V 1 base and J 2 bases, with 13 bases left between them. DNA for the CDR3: TGCGCCAGCAGCTTGTTGCCAGGAGGGGCCTACGAGCAGTACTTC. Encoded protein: CASSLLPGGAYEQYF.

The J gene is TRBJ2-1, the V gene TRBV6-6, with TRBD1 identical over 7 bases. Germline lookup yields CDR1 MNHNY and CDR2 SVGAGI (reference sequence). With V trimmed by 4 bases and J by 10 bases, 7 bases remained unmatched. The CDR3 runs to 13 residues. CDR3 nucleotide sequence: TGTGCCAGCAGTTTACTCGGGACAGACGAGCAGTTCTTC. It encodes CASSLLGTDEQFF.

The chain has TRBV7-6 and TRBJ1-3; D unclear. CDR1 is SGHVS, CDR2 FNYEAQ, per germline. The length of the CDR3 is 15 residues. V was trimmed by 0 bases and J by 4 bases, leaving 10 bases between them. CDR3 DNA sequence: TGTGCCAGCAGCTTAGCAGCGCCGAAGGGAAACACCATATATTTT. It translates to CASSLAAPKGNTIYF.

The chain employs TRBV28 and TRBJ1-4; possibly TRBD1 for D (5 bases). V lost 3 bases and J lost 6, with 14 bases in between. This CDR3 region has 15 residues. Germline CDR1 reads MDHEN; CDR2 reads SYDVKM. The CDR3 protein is CASSLAWGRDEKLFF. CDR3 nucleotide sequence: TGTGCCAGCAGTTTGGCCTGGGGCAGGGATGAAAAACTGTTTTTT.

CDR3 nucleotides: TGTGCCAGCAGCACCCAGGGCGGGACGCTAGAGCAGTACTTC. This codes for CASSTQGGTLEQYF. The gene calls are TRBV7-2 and TRBJ2-7; weak D call: TRBD2 (6 bases). The CDR3 covers 14 residues. Germline assignment: CDR1 SGHTA and CDR2 FQGNSA. Trimming took off 5 bases at V and 7 bases at J, with 18 bases between the two ends.

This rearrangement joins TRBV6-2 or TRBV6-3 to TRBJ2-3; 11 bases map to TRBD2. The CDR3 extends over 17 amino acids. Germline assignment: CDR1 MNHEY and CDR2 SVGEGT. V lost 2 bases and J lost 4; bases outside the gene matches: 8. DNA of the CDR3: TGTGCCAGCAGTTACCCCGTAGCGGGAGGGCCGGCAGATACGCAGTATTTT. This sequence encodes CASSYPVAGGPADTQYF.

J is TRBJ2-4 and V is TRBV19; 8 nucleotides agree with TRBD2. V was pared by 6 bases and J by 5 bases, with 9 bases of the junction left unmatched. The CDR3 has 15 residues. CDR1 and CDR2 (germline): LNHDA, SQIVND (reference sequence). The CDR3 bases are TGTGCCAGTAGCTTAGCGGGACCCCCTCAAAACATTCAGTACTTC. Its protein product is CASSLAGPPQNIQYF.

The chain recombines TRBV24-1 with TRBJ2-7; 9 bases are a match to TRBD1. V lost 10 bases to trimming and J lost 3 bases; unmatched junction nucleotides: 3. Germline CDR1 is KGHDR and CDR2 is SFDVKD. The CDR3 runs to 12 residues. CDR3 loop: CATGQGDYEQYF. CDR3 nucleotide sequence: TGTGCCACGGGACAGGGCGACTACGAGCAGTACTTC.

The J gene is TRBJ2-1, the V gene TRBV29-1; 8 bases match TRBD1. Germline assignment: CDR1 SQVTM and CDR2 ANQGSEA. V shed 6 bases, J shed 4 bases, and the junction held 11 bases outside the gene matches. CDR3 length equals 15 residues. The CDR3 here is CSVAQDRVGYNEQFF. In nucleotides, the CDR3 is TGCAGCGTAGCCCAGGACAGGGTGGGTTACAATGAGCAGTTCTTC.

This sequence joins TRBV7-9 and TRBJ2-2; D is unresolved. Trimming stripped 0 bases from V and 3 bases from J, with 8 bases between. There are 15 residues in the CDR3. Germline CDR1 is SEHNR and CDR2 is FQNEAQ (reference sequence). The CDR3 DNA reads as TGTGCCAGCAGCTTAGCCGGGTCTGACACCGGGGAGCTGTTTTTT. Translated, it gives CASSLAGSDTGELFF.

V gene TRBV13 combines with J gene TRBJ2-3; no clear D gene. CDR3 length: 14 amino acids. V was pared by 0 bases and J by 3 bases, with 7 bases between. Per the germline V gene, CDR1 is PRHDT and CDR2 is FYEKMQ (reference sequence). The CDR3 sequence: CASSLGRRTDTQYF. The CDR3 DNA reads TGTGCCAGCAGCTTAGGCCGTCGTACAGATACGCAGTATTTT. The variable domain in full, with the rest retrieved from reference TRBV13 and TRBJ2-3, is AAGVIQSPRHLIKEKRETATLKCYPIPRHDTVYWYQQGPGQDPQFLISFYEKMQSDKGSIPDRFSAQQFSDYHSELNMSSLELGDSALYFCASSLGRRTDTQYFGPGTRLTVL.

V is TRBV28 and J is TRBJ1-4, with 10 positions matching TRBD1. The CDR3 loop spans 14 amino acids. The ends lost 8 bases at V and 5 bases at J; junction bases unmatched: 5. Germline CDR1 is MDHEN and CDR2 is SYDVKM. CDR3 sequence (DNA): TGTGCCAGCTCCTTGACAGGGGGCAATGAAAAACTGTTTTTT. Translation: CASSLTGGNEKLFF.

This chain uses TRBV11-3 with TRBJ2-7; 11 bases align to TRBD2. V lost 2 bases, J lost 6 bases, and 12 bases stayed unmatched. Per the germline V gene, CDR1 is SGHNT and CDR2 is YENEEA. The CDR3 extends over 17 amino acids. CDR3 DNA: TGTGCCAGCAGCTTAAAAGGATTAGCGGGAGGGTCCCGCGAGCAGTACTTC. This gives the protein CASSLKGLAGGSREQYF. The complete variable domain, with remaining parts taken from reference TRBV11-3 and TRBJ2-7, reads EAGVVQSPRYKIIEKKQPVAFWCNPISGHNTLYWYLQNLGQGPELLIRYENEEAVDDSQLPKDRFSAERLKGVDSTLKIQPAELGDSAVYLCASSLKGLAGGSREQYFGPGTRLTVT.

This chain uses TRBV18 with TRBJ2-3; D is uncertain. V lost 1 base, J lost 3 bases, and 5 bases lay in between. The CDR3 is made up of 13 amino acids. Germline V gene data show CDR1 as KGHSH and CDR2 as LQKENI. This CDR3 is CASSPQQTDTQYF. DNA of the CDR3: TGTGCCAGCTCACCACAACAAACAGATACGCAGTATTTT. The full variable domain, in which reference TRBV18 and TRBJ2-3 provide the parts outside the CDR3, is NAGVMQNPRHLVRRRGQEARLRCSPMKGHSHVYWYRQLPEEGLKFMVYLQKENIIDESGMPKERFSAEFPKEGPSILRIQQVVRGDSAAYFCASSPQQTDTQYFGPGTRLTVL.

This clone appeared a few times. CDR3 in DNA: TGTGCCAGCAGCCAGGAAGGCGGGGGGGCCGGGGAGACCCAGTACTTC. Protein sequence: CASSQEGGGAGETQYF. This sequence joins TRBV4-2 and TRBJ2-5, with 9 bases identical to TRBD2. Per germline, CDR1 LGHNA and CDR2 YNFKEQ. This CDR3 comprises 16 residues. V shed 3 bases, J shed 5 bases, and the junction held 10 bases outside the gene matches.

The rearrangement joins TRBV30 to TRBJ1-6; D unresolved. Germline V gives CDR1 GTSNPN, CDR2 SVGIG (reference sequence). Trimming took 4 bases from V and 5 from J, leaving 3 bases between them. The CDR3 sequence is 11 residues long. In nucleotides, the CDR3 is TGTGCCTGGACAGATAATTCACCCCTCCACTTT. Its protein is CAWTDNSPLHF. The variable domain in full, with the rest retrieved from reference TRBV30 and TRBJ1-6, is SQTIHQWPATLVQPVGSPLSLECTVEGTSNPNLYWYRQAAGRGLQLLFYSVGIGQISSEVPQNLSASRPQDRQFILSSKKLLLSDSGFYLCAWTDNSPLHFGNGTRLTVT.

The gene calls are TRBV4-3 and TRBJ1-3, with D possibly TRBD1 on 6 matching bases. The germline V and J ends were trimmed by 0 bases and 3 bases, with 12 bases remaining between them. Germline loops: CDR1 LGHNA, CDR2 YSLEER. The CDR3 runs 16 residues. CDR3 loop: CASSQDRGAGGNTIYF. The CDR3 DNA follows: TGCGCCAGCAGCCAAGATCGGGGGGCGGGTGGAAACACCATATATTTT.

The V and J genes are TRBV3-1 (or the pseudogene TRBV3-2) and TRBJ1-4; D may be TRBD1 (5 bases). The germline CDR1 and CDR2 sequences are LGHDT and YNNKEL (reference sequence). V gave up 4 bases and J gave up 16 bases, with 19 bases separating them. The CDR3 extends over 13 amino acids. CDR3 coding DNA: TGTGCCAGCAGCCCTGGGGCCTCCCCTTTTCCGTTTTTT. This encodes CASSPGASPFPFF.

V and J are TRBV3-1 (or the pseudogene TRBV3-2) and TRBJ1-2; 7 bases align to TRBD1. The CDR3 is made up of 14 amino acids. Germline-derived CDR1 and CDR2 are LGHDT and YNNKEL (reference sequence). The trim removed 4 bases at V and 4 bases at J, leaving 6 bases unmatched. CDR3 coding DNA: TGTGCCAGCAGCCGCGGACAGGCGCCCTATGGCTACACCTTC. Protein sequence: CASSRGQAPYGYTF.

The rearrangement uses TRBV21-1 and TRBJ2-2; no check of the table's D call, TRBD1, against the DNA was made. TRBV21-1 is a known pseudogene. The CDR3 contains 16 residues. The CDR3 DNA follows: TGTGCCAGCAGCAAGGCCGGGACAGGGAACACCGGGGAGCTGTTTTTT. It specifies CASSKAGTGNTGELFF.

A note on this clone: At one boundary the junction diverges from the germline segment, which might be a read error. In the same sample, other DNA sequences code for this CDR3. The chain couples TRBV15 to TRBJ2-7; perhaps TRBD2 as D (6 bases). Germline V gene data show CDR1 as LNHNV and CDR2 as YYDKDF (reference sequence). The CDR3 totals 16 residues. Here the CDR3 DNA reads TGTGCCACCAGCAGAGATCGGACCACGACTAGTGGGGCGAAGCACTTC. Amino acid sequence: CATSRDRTTTSGAKHF.

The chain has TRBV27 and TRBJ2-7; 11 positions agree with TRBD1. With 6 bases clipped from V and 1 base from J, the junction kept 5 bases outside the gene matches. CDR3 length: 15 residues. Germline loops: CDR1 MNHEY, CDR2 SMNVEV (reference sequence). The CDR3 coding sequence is TGTGCCAGCAGACAAGGGACAGGGGGGTCCTACGAGCAGTACTTC. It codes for CASRQGTGGSYEQYF.